This paragraph covers one TCR beta chain sequence. Its antigen target is currently unknown. The record has no base qualities; no much larger clone is one base away. These data belong to a study of blood T cells in healthy people across ages (dated by TCRdb to 2015 to 2017). General notes on the study: In model experiments, template switching captured roughly one uniquely barcoded TCR beta cDNA molecule for every two T cells. Using deep sequencing normalized with unique cDNA molecular identifiers, the study measured how TCR beta repertoire diversity changes with age. The donors were split into four age groups: young (average 16 years), middle-aged (39), aged (approximately 60) and long-lived (roughly 80). Two additional independent replicas of 1 million unique cDNA reads from the same blood draw were analyzed for two donors (one aged 18 to 29 and one aged 80 or older).

Results and caveats for the whole study, not just this receptor: The CMV infection status of donors was not known, potentially confounding age-related changes in expanded clonotypes. As age increased, observed TCR beta diversity per million T cells dropped in a roughly linear way, and a significant reduction was already evident by age 40. Estimates of total diversity based on one million sequenced T cells were considered lower bounds and underestimates. Compared with the aged group, more naive CD4+ T cells, fewer expanded clones and increased TCR diversity were shown by the long-lived group, suggesting age selection. Observed TCR beta diversity correlated strongly with the percentage of naive T cells measured by flow cytometry. Conclusive comparison of naive and antigen-experienced compartments was prevented by the profiling of bulk unsorted PBMCs.

The library came from 5' RACE. Sequencing instrument: Illumina HiSeq 2500. A second PCR of about 7 to 12 cycles was run with a J-beta primer mix and a sample-barcoded 5' primer. A unique molecular identifier was introduced onto each TCR beta cDNA molecule by a template-switch 5' adaptor carrying 12 random nucleotides. Each sample yielded at least 3 million CDR3-containing paired-end reads. All of the RNA was converted into first-strand cDNA using the Mint cDNA synthesis kit, with a TRBC-specific oligonucleotide serving as the primer. Following uracil-DNA glycosylase treatment, all cDNA underwent a first 18-cycle PCR with the universal primers M1SS and BC2_uni_R. Per the original workflow: Normalization of each sample was performed by random selection of 1 million high-quality reads, each carrying a distinct molecular identifier. Reads sharing molecular identifiers were discarded rather than binned into consensus sequences. MiTCR, with a Q25 quality threshold and the strictest error-elimination algorithm, was used for CDR3 identification, clonotype clustering and error correction. Lower-bound total TCR beta diversity was estimated with a nonparametric unseen species model using Euler transformation. The public sequencing data were trimmed at Q25 with fastp and processed into clonotypes with MiXCR by TCRdb, which kept only in-frame beta chains. Each CDR3 protein gets just one entry, which takes the most common genes and DNA from the rows behind it. TCRdb assigned the V and J calls; the authors' analysis was not used. The sample profile shows just under 550,000 distinct CDR3 sequences; approximately 25% of them were found once. The top ten hold around 10% of the sample.

The donors were roughly 40 Caucasian individuals from Russia, aged 6 to 90 years, who were systemically healthy. Approximately 10 milliliters of peripheral blood were collected from each donor into EDTA-treated Vacutainer tubes. Ficoll-Paque density-gradient centrifugation was used to isolate PBMCs, with at least 6.5 million per sample. Total RNA was extracted from PBMCs with Trizol reagent, with at least 5 micrograms obtained per sample. For every donor, an aliquot of PBMCs went through flow cytometry to measure the percentages of naive CD45RAhigh/CD27high T cells. Deletion took 3 bases off V and 2 bases off J, with a span of 10 bases between the germline ends. From the cysteine through the phenylalanine, the CDR3 covers 13 amino acids. Only the CDR3 DNA is retained, 39 bases long and in frame from the first base. From a lookup of the germline V gene (reference sequence), CDR1 and CDR2 are DFQATT and SNEGSKA.

These records were also assigned to another study, of T cells of mothers and their children. The other study reports the following: Donors were nine systemically healthy Caucasian individuals: three mothers and their six children. cDNA synthesis consumed the entire amount of extracted RNA, loaded at around 1.4 ug RNA in each 15 ul reaction. Sample barcodes and 2-4 random nucleotides were added via the M1S primer in the second PCR. Over 10 million TCR beta CDR3 reads came from each mother, compared with millions of reads from each child. Thymic selection shapes the output of TCR recombination in a similar way in related and unrelated pairs, and inherited differences have a minor effect. Normalized repertoire overlap was always slightly but never significantly higher in related than unrelated mother-child pairs. No persistent microchimeric T cell clones were found, with a detection sensitivity of 80 to 100 clones per million clonotypes. Deep NGS was used in the study to compare the TCR beta repertoires of mothers and children and to look for features that separate related mother-child pairs from unrelated individuals. Mothers averaged 40 +/- 4 years of age and children averaged around 10 +/- 4 years. After adapter ligation with NEBNext reagents, the libraries were sequenced on Illumina HiSeq 2000 with 100+100 nt paired-end reads. To prevent cross-contamination, the mother and child libraries were prepared a month apart and were sequenced in separate runs. For each donor, between about 500,000 and 2,200,000 distinct TCR beta clonotypes were identified. Naive TCR beta clonotypes were estimated from low-frequency clonotypes matched to each donor's FACS-determined naive share, without sorting.

The chain joins TRBV20-1 to TRBJ1-1, and perhaps TRBD1 as D gene, on 6 matching bases. The sequence derives from a boy aged 5-17 years in good health. Sequenced input: blood. The sequence in DNA is TGCAGTGCTAGCAGGGACACCAACACTGAAGCTTTCTTT. The encoded protein is CSASRDTNTEAFF.